These 10 T cell receptor beta chains came from one sample sequenced in a study of long-term antiretroviral therapy in people with HIV. Version v3.0 of the immunoSEQ assay was performed at survey level. Clones were read by immunoSEQ multiplex PCR, and TCRdb kept only the in-frame ones, dropping some. The sample shows 15,000 or so clones, around nine tenths of them seen only once. The specimen comprised unsorted PBMCs, sampled roughly 2.3 years before starting antiretroviral therapy. These receptors all stem from a woman in her 30s with HIV.

The chain has TRBV10-3 and TRBJ2-3, with 9 bases identical to TRBD2. J was trimmed by 0 bases and V by 5 bases; bases with no gene match: 6. The CDR3 runs 16 residues. Per germline, CDR1 ENHRY and CDR2 SYGVKD. The CDR3 sequence: CAISPIAGDSTDTQYF. Here the CDR3 DNA reads TGTGCCATCAGTCCAATAGCGGGGGACAGCACAGATACGCAGTATTTT.

V and J are TRBV5-1 and TRBJ2-7; tentative D call: TRBD2 (6 bases). The germline V and J ends were trimmed by 0 bases and 3 bases, with 10 bases remaining between them. CDR1 and CDR2 from the germline V gene are SGHRS and YFSETQ. The CDR3 is 14 amino acids. CDR3 sequence: CASSLDGLIYEQYF. Written as DNA, the CDR3 is TGCGCCAGCAGCTTGGATGGACTAATCTACGAGCAGTACTTC. Supplemented by reference TRBV5-1 and TRBJ2-7, the full variable domain reads KAGVTQTPRYLIKTRGQQVTLSCSPISGHRSVSWYQQTPGQGLQFLFEYFSETQRNKGNFPGRFSGRQFSNSRSEMNVSTLELGDSALYLCASSLDGLIYEQYFGPGTRLTVT.

The CDR3 spells CASSEGGVEGRYNEQFF. In DNA, the CDR3 is TGTGCCAGCAGTGAAGGGGGGGTGGAGGGTAGGTACAATGAGCAGTTCTTC. This chain links TRBV25-1 with TRBJ2-1; the match to TRBD2 covers 7 bases. This CDR3 is 17 amino acids long. Germline-derived CDR1 and CDR2 are MGHDK and SYGVNS. The trim removed 2 bases at V and 4 bases at J, leaving 11 bases unmatched. The complete variable domain, with remaining parts taken from reference TRBV25-1 and TRBJ2-1, reads EADIYQTPRYLVIGTGKKITLECSQTMGHDKMYWYQQDPGMELHLIHYSYGVNSTEKGDLSSESTVSRIRTEHFPLTLESARPSHTSQYLCASSEGGVEGRYNEQFFGPGTRLTVL.

A few counts support this clone. The chain employs TRBV19 and TRBJ1-1; tentatively, D is TRBD1 (5 bases). Germline V gene sequence: CDR1 LNHDA, CDR2 SQIVND (reference sequence). The CDR3 is made up of 13 amino acids. Trimming shortened V by 4 bases and J by 2 bases, and 8 bases separated the two germline ends. The CDR3 protein is CASSTGLNTEAFF. CDR3 DNA sequence: TGTGCCAGTAGTACAGGGTTAAACACTGAAGCTTTCTTT.

The chain combines TRBV5-6 with TRBJ1-2, with 9 bases identical to TRBD1. There are 16 residues in the CDR3. CDR1 is SGHDT, CDR2 YYEEEE, per germline. Trimming cost V 1 base and J 3 bases; bases outside gene matches: 7. The chain's CDR3 is CASSLTGTGLDYGYTF. For the CDR3, the DNA is TGTGCCAGCAGCTTGACCGGGACAGGGCTAGACTATGGCTACACCTTC.

This clone was counted a single time. The chain uses TRBV12-5 and TRBJ1-2; 9 bases agree with TRBD1. CDR1 LGHNT and CDR2 FRNRAP come from the germline V gene. With 1 base clipped from V and 5 bases from J, the junction kept 5 bases outside the gene matches. CDR3 size: 15 residues. The CDR3 nucleotides read TGTGCTAGTGGTTTGGCCCCCGGGACAGGGTATGGCTACACCTTC. Translated, it gives CASGLAPGTGYGYTF.

The chain couples TRBV4-3 to TRBJ1-2, with a tentative D call TRBD1 (5 bases). The V and J ends lost 0 bases and 1 base respectively, with 12 bases between them. CDR1 and CDR2 (germline): LGHNA, YSLEER. The CDR3 runs to 16 residues. This CDR3 is CASSQDSGGGNYGYTF. The CDR3 coding sequence is TGCGCCAGCAGCCAAGATTCGGGGGGAGGTAACTATGGCTACACCTTC.

This sequence joins TRBV11-3 and TRBJ1-1, with TRBD1 identical over 9 bases. Germline V CDR1 and CDR2: SGHNT, YENEEA. The CDR3 is made up of 16 amino acids. With 5 bases clipped from V and 0 bases from J, the junction kept 7 bases outside the gene matches. This CDR3 is CASSPGQGSMNTEAFF. The CDR3 DNA reads TGTGCCAGCAGCCCGGGACAGGGAAGCATGAACACTGAAGCTTTCTTT.

This chain connects TRBV7-2 to TRBJ2-2; 8 positions match TRBD1. CDR1 and CDR2 from the germline V gene are SGHTA and FQGNSA. V shed 4 bases, J shed 2 bases, and the junction held 3 bases outside the gene matches. This CDR3 contains 15 residues. The CDR3 protein is CASSSGQGNTGELFF. Here the CDR3 DNA reads TGTGCCAGCAGCTCCGGACAGGGAAACACCGGGGAGCTGTTTTTT.

The genes are TRBV10-3 and TRBJ2-1; D may be TRBD2 (5 bases). Germline V CDR1 and CDR2: ENHRY, SYGVKD. This CDR3 comprises 16 residues. Between the trimmed V and J ends, which lost 4 bases and 7 bases, there was a span of 20 bases. The CDR3 here is CAISVGFVPSGNEQFF. In DNA form, the CDR3 reads TGTGCCATCAGTGTGGGATTTGTGCCCTCGGGGAATGAGCAGTTCTTC.